This T cell receptor beta chain was recovered during a study of blood T cells in healthy people across ages. General study points: Roughly linear age-related decline in beta diversity appeared, significant by age 40.

Note on this clonotype: As yet, its antigen is unknown.

V gave up 7 bases and J gave up 1 base; unmatched junction bases: 4. Germline CDR1 and CDR2: MNHNS and SASEGT. The CDR3 extends over 14 amino acids. With a J-beta primer mix and a sample-barcoded 5' primer, a second PCR ran about 7 to 12 cycles. Each cDNA molecule received a tag from a template-switch adaptor that had 12 random nucleotides. MiXCR was run by TCRdb on the 5' RACE reads, yielding one entry per CDR3 protein. The data hold fewer than 2,000,000 distinct CDR3 sequences, with approximately 40% observed a single time. Sample donors were healthy Caucasian individuals that came from Russia, aged 6 to 90.

Sequenced material: blood. The chain employs TRBV6-1 and TRBJ2-5; 9 bases align to TRBD2. This TCR derives from a human donor in good health. The CDR3 bases are TGTGCCAGCAAAAGAGCGGGGGGCCAAGAGACCCAGTACTTC. Encoded protein: CASKRAGGQETQYF.